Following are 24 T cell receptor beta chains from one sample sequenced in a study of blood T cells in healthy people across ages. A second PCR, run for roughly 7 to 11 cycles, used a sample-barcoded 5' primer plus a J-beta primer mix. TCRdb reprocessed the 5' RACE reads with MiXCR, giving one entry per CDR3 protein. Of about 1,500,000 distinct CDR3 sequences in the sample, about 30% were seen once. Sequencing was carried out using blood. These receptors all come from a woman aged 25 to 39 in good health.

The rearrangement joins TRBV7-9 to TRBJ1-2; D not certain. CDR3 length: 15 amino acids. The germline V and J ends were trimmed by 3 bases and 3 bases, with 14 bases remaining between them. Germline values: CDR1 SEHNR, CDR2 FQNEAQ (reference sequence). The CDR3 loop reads CASSLMGNWDYGYTF. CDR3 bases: TGTGCCAGCAGCTTGATGGGCAATTGGGACTATGGCTACACCTTC.

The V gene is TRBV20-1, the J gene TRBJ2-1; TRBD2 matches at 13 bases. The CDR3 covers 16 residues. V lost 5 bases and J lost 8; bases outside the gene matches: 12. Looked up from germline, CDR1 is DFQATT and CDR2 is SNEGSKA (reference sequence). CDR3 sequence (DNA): TGCAGTGCTGGAGCCGGGACTAGCGGGAACTTGGATGAGCAGTTCTTC. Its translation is CSAGAGTSGNLDEQFF.

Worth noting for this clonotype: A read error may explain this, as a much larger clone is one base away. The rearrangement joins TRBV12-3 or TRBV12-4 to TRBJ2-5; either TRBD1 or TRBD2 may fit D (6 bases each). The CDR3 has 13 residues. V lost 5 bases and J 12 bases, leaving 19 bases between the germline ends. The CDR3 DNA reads TGTGCCAGCAGTACGGCTGGGGTTAGGGGGGAGTACTTC. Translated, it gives CASSTAGVRGEYF.

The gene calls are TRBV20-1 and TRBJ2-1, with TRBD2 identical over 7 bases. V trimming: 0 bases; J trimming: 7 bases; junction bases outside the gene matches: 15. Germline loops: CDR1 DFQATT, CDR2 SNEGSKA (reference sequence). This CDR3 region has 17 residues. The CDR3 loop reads CSARDRGGSGPGNEQFF. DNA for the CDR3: TGCAGTGCTAGAGATCGCGGCGGGAGCGGACCTGGGAATGAGCAGTTCTTC.

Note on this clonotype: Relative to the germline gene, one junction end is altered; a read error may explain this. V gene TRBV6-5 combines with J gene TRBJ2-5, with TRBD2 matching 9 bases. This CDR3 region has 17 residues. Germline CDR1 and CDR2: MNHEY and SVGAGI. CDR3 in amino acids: CAGSYYTAGGGEETQYF. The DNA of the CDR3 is TGTGCCGGCAGTTACTATACAGCGGGAGGAGGAGAAGAGACCCAGTACTTC.

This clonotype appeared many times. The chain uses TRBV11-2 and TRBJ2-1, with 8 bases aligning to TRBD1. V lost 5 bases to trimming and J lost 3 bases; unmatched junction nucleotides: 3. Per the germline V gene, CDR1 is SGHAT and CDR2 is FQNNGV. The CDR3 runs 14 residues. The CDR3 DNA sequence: TGTGCCAGCAGCCGGACAGGGATCTACAATGAGCAGTTCTTC. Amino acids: CASSRTGIYNEQFF.

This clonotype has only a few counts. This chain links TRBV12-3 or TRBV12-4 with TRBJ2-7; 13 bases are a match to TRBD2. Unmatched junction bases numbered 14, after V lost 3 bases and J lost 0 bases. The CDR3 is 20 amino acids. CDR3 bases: TGTGCCAGCAGTTTTAAGTTGATGGGACTAGCGGGATGGAGCTCCTACGAGCAGTACTTC. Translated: CASSFKLMGLAGWSSYEQYF.

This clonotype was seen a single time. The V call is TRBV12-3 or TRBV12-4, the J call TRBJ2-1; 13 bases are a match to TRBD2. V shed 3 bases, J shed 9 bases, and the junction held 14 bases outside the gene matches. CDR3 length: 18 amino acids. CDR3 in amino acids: CASSFSQLTSGGRGEQFF. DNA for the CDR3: TGTGCCAGCAGTTTCTCCCAGTTGACTAGCGGGGGGCGAGGTGAGCAGTTCTTC.

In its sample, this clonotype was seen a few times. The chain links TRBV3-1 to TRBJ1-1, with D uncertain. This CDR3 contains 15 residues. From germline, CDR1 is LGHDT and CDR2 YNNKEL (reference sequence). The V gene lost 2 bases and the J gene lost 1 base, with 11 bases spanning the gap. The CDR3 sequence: CASSQSARKNTEAFF. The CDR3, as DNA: TGTGCCAGCAGCCAATCAGCCCGAAAGAACACTGAAGCTTTCTTT.

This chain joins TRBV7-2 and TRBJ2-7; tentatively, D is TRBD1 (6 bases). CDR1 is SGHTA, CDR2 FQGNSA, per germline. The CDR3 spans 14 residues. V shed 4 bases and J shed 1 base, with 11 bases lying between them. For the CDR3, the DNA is TGTGCCAGCAGCTCCCGGACAGAGTCCTACGAGCAGTACTTC. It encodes CASSSRTESYEQYF.

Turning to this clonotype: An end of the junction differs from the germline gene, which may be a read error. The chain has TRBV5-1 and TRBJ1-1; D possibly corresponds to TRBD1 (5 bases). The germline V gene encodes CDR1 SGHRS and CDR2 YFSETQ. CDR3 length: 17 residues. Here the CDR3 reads CASSLGKGLPTRTEAFF. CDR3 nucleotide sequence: TGCGCCAGCAGCTTGGGGAAGGGGCTGCCTACGAGGACTGAAGCTTTTTTT.

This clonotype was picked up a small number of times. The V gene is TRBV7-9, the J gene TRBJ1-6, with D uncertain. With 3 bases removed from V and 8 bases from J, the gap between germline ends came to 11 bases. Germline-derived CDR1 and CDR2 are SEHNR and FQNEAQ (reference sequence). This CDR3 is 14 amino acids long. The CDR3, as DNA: TGTGCCAGCAGCTTCGCAGTGATGGATTCACCCCTCCACTTT. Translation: CASSFAVMDSPLHF.

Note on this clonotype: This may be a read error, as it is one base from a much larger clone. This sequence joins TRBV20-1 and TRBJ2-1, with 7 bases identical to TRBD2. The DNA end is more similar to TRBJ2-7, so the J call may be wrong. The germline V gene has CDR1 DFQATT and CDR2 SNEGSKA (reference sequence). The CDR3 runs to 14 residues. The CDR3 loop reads CSAVGGSSYNEQYF. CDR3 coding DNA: TGCAGTGCTGTCGGGGGGAGCTCCTACAATGAGCAGTACTTC.

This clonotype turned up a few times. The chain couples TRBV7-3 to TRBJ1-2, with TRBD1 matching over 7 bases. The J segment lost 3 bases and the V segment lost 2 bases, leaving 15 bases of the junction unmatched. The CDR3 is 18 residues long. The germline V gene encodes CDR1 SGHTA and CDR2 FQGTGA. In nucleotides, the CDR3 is TGTGCCAGCAGCTTAGGCGGGGCAGGGGGTATTAAGGACTATGGCTACACCTTC. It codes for CASSLGGAGGIKDYGYTF.

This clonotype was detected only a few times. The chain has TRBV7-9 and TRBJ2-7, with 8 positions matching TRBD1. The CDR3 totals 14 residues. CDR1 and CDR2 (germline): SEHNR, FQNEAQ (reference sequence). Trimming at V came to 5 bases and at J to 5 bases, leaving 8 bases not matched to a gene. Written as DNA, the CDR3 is TGTGCCAGCAGCCCCTCAGGACAGGGTCACGAGCAGTACTTC. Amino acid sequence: CASSPSGQGHEQYF.

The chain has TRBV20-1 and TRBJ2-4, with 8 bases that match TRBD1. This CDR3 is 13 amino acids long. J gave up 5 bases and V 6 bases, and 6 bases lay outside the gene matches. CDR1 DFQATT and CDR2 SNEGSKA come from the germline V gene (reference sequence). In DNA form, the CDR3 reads TGCAGTGCCCTGTCGGACAGGGAAAACATTCAGTACTTC. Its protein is CSALSDRENIQYF.

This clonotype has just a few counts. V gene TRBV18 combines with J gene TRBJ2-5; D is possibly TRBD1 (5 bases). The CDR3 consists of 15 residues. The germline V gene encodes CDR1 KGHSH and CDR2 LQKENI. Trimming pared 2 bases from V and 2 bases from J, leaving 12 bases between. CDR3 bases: TGTGCCAGCTCACCATTAGTTACAGGACAAGAGACCCAGTACTTC. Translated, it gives CASSPLVTGQETQYF.

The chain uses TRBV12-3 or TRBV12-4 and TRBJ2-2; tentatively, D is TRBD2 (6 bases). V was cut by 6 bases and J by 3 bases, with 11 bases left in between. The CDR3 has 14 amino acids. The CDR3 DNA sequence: TGTGCCAGCAGGGCGCGGGGTTACACCGGGGAGCTGTTTTTT. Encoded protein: CASRARGYTGELFF.

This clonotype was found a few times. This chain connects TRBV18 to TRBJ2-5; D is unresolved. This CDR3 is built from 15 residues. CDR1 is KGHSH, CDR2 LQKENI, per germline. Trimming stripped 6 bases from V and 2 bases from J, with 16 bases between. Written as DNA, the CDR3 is TGTGCCAGCTCGCGATCACAACGCTCACAAGAGACCCAGTACTTC. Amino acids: CASSRSQRSQETQYF.

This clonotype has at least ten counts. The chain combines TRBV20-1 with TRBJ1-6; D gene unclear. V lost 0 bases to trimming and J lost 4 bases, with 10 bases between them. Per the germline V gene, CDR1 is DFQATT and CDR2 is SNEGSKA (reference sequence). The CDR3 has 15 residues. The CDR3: CSAREVAAYNSPLHF. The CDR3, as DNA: TGCAGTGCTAGAGAGGTAGCGGCTTATAATTCACCCCTCCACTTT.

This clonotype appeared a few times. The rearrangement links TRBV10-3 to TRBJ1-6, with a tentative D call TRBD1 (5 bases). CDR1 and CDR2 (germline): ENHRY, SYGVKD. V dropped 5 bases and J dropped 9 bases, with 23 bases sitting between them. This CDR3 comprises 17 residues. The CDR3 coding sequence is TGTGCCATCAGTACCCTCGGGGACGGGGGGTACAGTTCACCCCTCCACTTT. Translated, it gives CAISTLGDGGYSSPLHF.

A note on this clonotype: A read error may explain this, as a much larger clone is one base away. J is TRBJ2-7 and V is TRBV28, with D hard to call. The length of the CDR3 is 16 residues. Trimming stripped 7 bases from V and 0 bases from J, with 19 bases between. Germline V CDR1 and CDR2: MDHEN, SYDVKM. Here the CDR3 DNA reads TGTGCCAGCATCCAAGGCGGCTTCCTGAGCTCCTACGAGCAGTACTTC. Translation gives CASIQGGFLSSYEQYF.

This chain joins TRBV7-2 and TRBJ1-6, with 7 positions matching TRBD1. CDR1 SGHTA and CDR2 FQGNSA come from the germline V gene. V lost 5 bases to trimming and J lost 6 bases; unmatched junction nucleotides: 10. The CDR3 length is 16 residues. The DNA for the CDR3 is TGTGCCAGCAGCAGACAGGGAGGATTCGTTAATTCACCCCTCCACTTT. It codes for CASSRQGGFVNSPLHF.

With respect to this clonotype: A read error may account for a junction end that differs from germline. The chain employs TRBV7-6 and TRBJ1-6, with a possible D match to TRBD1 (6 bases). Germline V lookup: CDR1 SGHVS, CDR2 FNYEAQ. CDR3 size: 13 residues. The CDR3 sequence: CAGSPGQRSPLHF. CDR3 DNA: TGTGCCGGCAGCCCAGGACAGCGTTCACCCCTCCACTTT.